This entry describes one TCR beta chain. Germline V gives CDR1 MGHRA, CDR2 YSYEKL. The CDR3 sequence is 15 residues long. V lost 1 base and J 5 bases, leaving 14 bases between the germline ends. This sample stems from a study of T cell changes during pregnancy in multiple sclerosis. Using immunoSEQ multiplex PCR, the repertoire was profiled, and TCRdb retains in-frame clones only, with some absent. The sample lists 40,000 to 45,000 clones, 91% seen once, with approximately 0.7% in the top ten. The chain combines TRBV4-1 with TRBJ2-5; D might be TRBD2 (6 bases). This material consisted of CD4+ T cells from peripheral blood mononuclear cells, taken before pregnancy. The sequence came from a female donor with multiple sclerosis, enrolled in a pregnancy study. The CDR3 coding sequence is TGCGCCAGCAGCCAAGGGGGTGGACTACTGGAGACCCAGTACTTC. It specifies CASSQGGGLLETQYF.